This entry describes one T cell receptor (beta chain). Germline V gives CDR1 MNHEY, CDR2 SMNVEV (reference sequence). The length of the CDR3 is 13 residues. V was clipped by 5 bases and J by 2 bases, with 9 bases between them. The source of the sample is a study of cytomegalovirus exposure and HLA in healthy donors. Amplification used 60 Vbeta primers and 13 Jbeta primers. Libraries were prepared by immunoSEQ multiplex PCR; TCRdb keeps only in-frame clonotypes and omits some of them. The sample carries 210,000 or so clones, about 89% recorded once. Nominally healthy donors provided the samples, though records likely missed some immune exposures.

The sample taken for sequencing was PBMCs. The V call is TRBV27, the J call TRBJ1-2; D not certain. The receptor was derived from a young woman in good health and CMV-seronegative. CDR3 protein: CASSPQVNYGYTF. CDR3 DNA sequence: TGTGCCAGCAGTCCCCAGGTGAACTATGGCTACACCTTC.